These 25 T cell receptor beta chains came from one sample sequenced in a study of blood T cell repertoires in COVID-19. The table came from immunoSEQ multiplex PCR; TCRdb's copy has only in-frame clones and leaves some out. The sample lists more than 80,000 clones; 85% to 90% were seen once. Sequenced sample: peripheral blood. These receptors all come from a middle-aged man with acute or convalescent COVID-19.

The V and J genes are TRBV7-9 and TRBJ2-1; 9 positions match TRBD2. This CDR3 is 15 amino acids long. Germline CDR1 and CDR2: SEHNR and FQNEAQ (reference sequence). V lost 5 bases, J lost 5 bases, and 7 bases stayed unmatched. Here the CDR3 reads CASSPPAGGDNEQFF. The DNA for the CDR3 is TGTGCCAGCAGCCCGCCTGCGGGGGGGGACAATGAGCAGTTCTTC. The full variable domain, rest sourced from reference TRBV7-9 and TRBJ2-1, is DTGVSQNPRHKITKRGQNVTFRCDPISEHNRLYWYRQTLGQGPEFLTYFQNEAQLEKSRLLSDRFSAERPKGSFSTLEIQRTEQGDSAMYLCASSPPAGGDNEQFFGPGTRLTVL.

J is TRBJ2-1 and V is TRBV5-8, with D possibly being TRBD2 (5 bases). Trimming cost V 5 bases and J 3 bases, with 15 bases left between them. The CDR3 sequence is 15 residues long. Per germline, CDR1 SGHTS and CDR2 YDEGEE. CDR3: CASRESGLSYNEQFF. CDR3 DNA: TGTGCCAGCAGAGAGTCCGGACTTAGCTACAATGAGCAGTTCTTC.

This clone was seen only once. This chain joins TRBV11-2 and TRBJ2-2, with D possibly being TRBD2 (5 bases). V gave up 5 bases and J gave up 3 bases, with 19 bases separating them. This CDR3 has 17 residues. From germline, CDR1 is SGHAT and CDR2 FQNNGV. The CDR3 reads CASSPLRGRRDTGELFF. In nucleotides, the CDR3 is TGTGCCAGCAGCCCCTTGAGAGGGCGGCGGGACACCGGGGAGCTGTTTTTT. The variable domain in full, with the rest retrieved from reference TRBV11-2 and TRBJ2-2, is EAGVAQSPRYKIIEKRQSVAFWCNPISGHATLYWYQQILGQGPKLLIQFQNNGVVDDSQLPKDRFSAERLKGVDSTLKIQPAKLEDSAVYLCASSPLRGRRDTGELFFGEGSRLTVL.

The chain joins TRBV6-2 or TRBV6-3 to TRBJ2-2; TRBD2 matches at 7 bases. The CDR3 loop spans 16 amino acids. The germline V gene has CDR1 MNHEY and CDR2 SVGEGT. V lost 0 bases and J lost 3; bases outside the gene matches: 4. The CDR3 here is CASSYSGGTHTGELFF. CDR3 DNA sequence: TGTGCCAGCAGTTACTCGGGGGGGACCCACACCGGGGAGCTGTTTTTT.

The chain is built from TRBV9 and TRBJ1-2, with a weak D call TRBD1 (6 bases). Germline assignment: CDR1 SGDLS and CDR2 YYNGEE. Trimming stripped 0 bases from V and 1 base from J, with 10 bases between. This CDR3 comprises 15 residues. The CDR3 region is CASSVVGADNYGYTF. CDR3 DNA sequence: TGTGCCAGCAGCGTAGTGGGGGCAGATAACTATGGCTACACCTTC.

The rearrangement links TRBV7-2 to TRBJ2-1; 13 nucleotides agree with TRBD2. CDR1 is SGHTA, CDR2 FQGNSA, per germline. The CDR3 length is 16 residues. With 5 bases clipped from V and 8 bases from J, the junction kept 9 bases outside the gene matches. CDR3 protein: CASSLHGLAGADEQFF. In nucleotides, the CDR3 is TGTGCCAGCAGCCTCCACGGACTAGCGGGAGCGGATGAGCAGTTCTTC.

The chain combines TRBV27 with TRBJ1-2; D ambiguous. The CDR3 is 14 amino acids. Trimming shortened V by 2 bases and J by 0 bases, and 7 bases separated the two germline ends. Germline V lookup: CDR1 MNHEY, CDR2 SMNVEV (reference sequence). CDR3 in amino acids: CASSLTGANYGYTF. In nucleotides, the CDR3 is TGTGCCAGCAGTTTAACCGGGGCTAACTATGGCTACACCTTC.

This rearrangement joins TRBV20-1 to TRBJ2-7; unclear D gene. This CDR3 has 15 residues. The germline gives CDR1 DFQATT, CDR2 SNEGSKA (reference sequence). Trimming cost V 3 bases and J 0 bases, with 15 bases left between them. This chain's CDR3 is CSASSKLHSSYEQYF. DNA for the CDR3: TGCAGTGCTAGTTCCAAACTTCACAGCTCCTACGAGCAGTACTTC.

J is TRBJ1-1 and V is TRBV25-1; the D gene is possibly TRBD1 (6 bases). V lost 6 bases and J lost 7, with 15 bases in between. Looked up from germline, CDR1 is MGHDK and CDR2 is SYGVNS. The CDR3 covers 13 residues. CDR3 loop: CASSQKQGIEAFF. The CDR3 DNA reads TGTGCCAGCAGCCAAAAACAGGGTATTGAAGCTTTCTTT. Together with reference TRBV25-1 and TRBJ1-1, the CDR3 gives the full variable domain: EADIYQTPRYLVIGTGKKITLECSQTMGHDKMYWYQQDPGMELHLIHYSYGVNSTEKGDLSSESTVSRIRTEHFPLTLESARPSHTSQYLCASSQKQGIEAFFGQGTRLTVV.

The chain recombines TRBV5-8 with TRBJ1-4, with unresolved D. Trimming took off 6 bases at V and 6 bases at J, with 12 bases between the two ends. CDR1 is SGHTS and CDR2 is YDEGEE in the germline V gene. The CDR3 is made up of 13 amino acids. The CDR3 reads CASTEGLDEKLFF. DNA of the CDR3: TGTGCCAGCACCGAAGGACTTGATGAAAAACTGTTTTTT.

This clone was observed a single time. The chain employs TRBV30 and TRBJ2-2; D not certain. From germline, CDR1 is GTSNPN and CDR2 SVGIG (reference sequence). The V end was cut by 6 bases, the J end by 1 base, with 9 bases between. This CDR3 spans 13 amino acids. CDR3 amino acids: CACQAGNTGELFF. CDR3 coding DNA: TGTGCCTGTCAGGCAGGGAACACCGGGGAGCTGTTTTTT.

The rearrangement joins TRBV6-6 to TRBJ1-2; D is unresolved. This CDR3 spans 12 amino acids. Between the trimmed V and J ends, which lost 5 bases and 5 bases, there was a span of 9 bases. Germline CDR1 MNHNY, CDR2 SVGAGI (reference sequence). The CDR3 reads CASSPAAYGYTF. The CDR3 coding sequence is TGTGCCAGCAGTCCCGCGGCGTATGGCTACACCTTC.

A word on this clone: The sample holds other DNA sequences that translate to the same CDR3. The V call is TRBV5-1, the J call TRBJ2-2, with 7 nucleotides matching TRBD1. CDR3 length: 16 residues. Germline CDR1 reads SGHRS; CDR2 reads YFSETQ. V lost 0 bases, J lost 0 bases, and 2 bases stayed unmatched. The CDR3, as DNA: TGCGCCAGCAGCTTGGGGCAGGGGGCGAACACCGGGGAGCTGTTTTTT. Its translation: CASSLGQGANTGELFF.

The rearrangement links TRBV7-2 to TRBJ2-2; D is perhaps TRBD2 (5 bases). V was pared by 8 bases and J by 1 base, with 11 bases between. CDR1 is SGHTA, CDR2 FQGNSA, per germline. This CDR3 has 14 amino acids. The CDR3 spells CASARGRNTGELFF. CDR3 coding DNA: TGTGCCAGCGCGCGAGGGCGGAACACCGGGGAGCTGTTTTTT.

The chain is built from TRBV7-6 and TRBJ1-3; D ambiguous. Germline V gene data show CDR1 as SGHVS and CDR2 as FNYEAQ. Trimming took off 4 bases at V and 3 bases at J, with 7 bases between the two ends. There are 13 residues in the CDR3. CDR3 sequence reads: CASSSDDGNTIYF. CDR3 bases: TGTGCCAGCAGCTCAGATGATGGAAACACCATATATTTT.

The chain couples TRBV27 to TRBJ1-1; TRBD1 agrees at 9 bases. CDR3 size: 14 residues. Trimming at V came to 2 bases and at J to 6 bases, leaving 4 bases not matched to a gene. Germline V gene data show CDR1 as MNHEY and CDR2 as SMNVEV (reference sequence). The CDR3 spells CASSLTGGKAEAFF. DNA for the CDR3: TGTGCCAGCAGTTTAACAGGGGGCAAGGCTGAAGCTTTCTTT.

CDR3 nucleotides: TGTGCCAGTAGTCCCCAGGCGGGGGCCGGAGAGCAGTACTTC. Its translation is CASSPQAGAGEQYF. This chain joins TRBV19 and TRBJ2-7, with D possibly matching TRBD2 (7 bases). Per the germline V gene, CDR1 is LNHDA and CDR2 is SQIVND (reference sequence). The length of the CDR3 is 14 residues. V lost 5 bases, J lost 7 bases, and 18 bases lay in between.

The chain carries TRBV18 and TRBJ1-5; TRBD1 aligns across 9 bases. Unmatched junction bases numbered 4, after V lost 6 bases and J lost 4 bases. In germline, CDR1 is KGHSH, CDR2 LQKENI. The CDR3 covers 14 residues. The CDR3 protein is CASSLGTGNQPQHF. The CDR3 DNA sequence: TGTGCCAGCTCCCTGGGGACAGGGAATCAGCCCCAGCATTTT.

The chain recombines TRBV5-1 with TRBJ2-2; maybe TRBD2 (5 bases). The V gene lost 2 bases and the J gene lost 0 bases, with 8 bases spanning the gap. Germline V gene data show CDR1 as SGHRS and CDR2 as YFSETQ. CDR3 length: 15 residues. This CDR3 is CASSLAAANTGELFF. The CDR3 nucleotides are TGCGCCAGCAGCTTAGCGGCGGCGAACACCGGGGAGCTGTTTTTT. Combining the CDR3 with reference TRBV5-1 and TRBJ2-2 gives the whole variable domain KAGVTQTPRYLIKTRGQQVTLSCSPISGHRSVSWYQQTPGQGLQFLFEYFSETQRNKGNFPGRFSGRQFSNSRSEMNVSTLELGDSALYLCASSLAAANTGELFFGEGSRLTVL.

The chain links TRBV15 to TRBJ1-4; 10 bases fit TRBD1. Trimming removed 0 bases from V and 0 bases from J; junction bases left unmatched: 10. CDR3 length: 20 amino acids. Germline CDR1 reads LNHNV; CDR2 reads YYDKDF (reference sequence). As DNA, the CDR3 is TGTGCCACCAGCAGAGATAGGGGTAGAGGGACAGGGGCAACTAATGAAAAACTGTTTTTT. Its translation: CATSRDRGRGTGATNEKLFF.

The rearrangement joins TRBV10-3 to TRBJ2-1; TRBD1 matches 8 bases. CDR1 ENHRY and CDR2 SYGVKD come from the germline V gene. The CDR3 spans 13 residues. V was pared by 11 bases and J by 0 bases, with 3 bases of the junction left unmatched. CDR3 protein: CAVTGGSYNEQFF. The DNA of the CDR3 is TGTGCCGTCACAGGGGGCTCCTACAATGAGCAGTTCTTC.

The chain uses TRBV4-1 and TRBJ2-3; no definite D call. The CDR3 loop spans 13 amino acids. V lost 0 bases and J 5 bases, leaving 6 bases between the germline ends. CDR1 is MGHRA, CDR2 YSYEKL, per germline. DNA for the CDR3: TGCGCCAGCAGCCAAGATACTGTAGATACGCAGTATTTT. Its translation: CASSQDTVDTQYF.

This chain uses TRBV7-6 with TRBJ2-1, with TRBD1 matching 10 bases. Germline values: CDR1 SGHVS, CDR2 FNYEAQ. The CDR3 is 18 amino acids. V lost 2 bases, J lost 7 bases, and 14 bases stayed unmatched. CDR3 loop: CASSLLQTGGPMPNEQFF. The CDR3 bases are TGTGCCAGCAGCTTACTCCAGACAGGGGGCCCCATGCCTAATGAGCAGTTCTTC.

The chain is built from TRBV13 and TRBJ1-6; TRBD1 is a possible D gene (5 bases). V dropped 6 bases and J dropped 5 bases, with 11 bases sitting between them. From germline, CDR1 is PRHDT and CDR2 FYEKMQ (reference sequence). CDR3 size: 14 residues. The CDR3 DNA is TGTGCCAGCAGTCCCGAGACAGATAATTCACCCCTCCACTTT. Protein sequence: CASSPETDNSPLHF.

This chain uses TRBV5-1 with TRBJ2-1; a possible D gene is TRBD2 (5 bases). V lost 0 bases to trimming and J lost 0 bases, with 19 bases between them. The CDR3 runs to 19 residues. Germline CDR1 SGHRS, CDR2 YFSETQ. The CDR3 DNA reads TGCGCCAGCAGCTTGGCCCGGACGGGGATATACAGCTCCTACAATGAGCAGTTCTTC. It specifies CASSLARTGIYSSYNEQFF.